The source of this T cell receptor beta chain is a study of control samples from healthy donors and cancer patients. After removal of 8 bases from V and 7 bases from J, the junction contained 5 bases not matched to a gene. The CDR3 is made up of 13 amino acids. The germline CDR1 and CDR2 sequences are MNHNY and SVGAGI (reference sequence). Repertoires were generated with immunoSEQ multiplex PCR, while TCRdb's copy carries only in-frame clones and drops some. The sample consists of some 67,000 clones, around 92% of them appearing once. The TCR originated in a man aged 55 to 70 with lung cancer. The sequenced material came from PBMCs. The chain is built from TRBV6-6 and TRBJ1-6, with 7 bases fitting TRBD1. CDR3 in DNA: TGTGCCAGCGTTCTACAGGGGAATTCACCCCTCCACTTT. It is translated as CASVLQGNSPLHF.